The entry below gives a single TCR beta chain sequence along with its context. Its antigen is currently not known. Base qualities were left out, and no much larger clone turns up one base away. Donors were patients with limited-stage small-cell lung cancer who underwent surgical resection in Hangzhou, China, between about 2007 and 2020. All donors had upfront surgery without preoperative chemotherapy or radiotherapy, and none received immunotherapy before or after surgery. In the sequenced cohort of approximately 18 patients, every patient was either a smoker or a heavy second-hand smoker. Adjacent normal lung tissue was taken at least 2 cm away from the tumor margin, and two pathologists confirmed morphologically that the tissue was free of malignant cells. The study used multi-region TCR-beta sequencing of resected limited-stage small-cell lung cancers together with tumor-adjacent lung tissue to characterize T cell repertoire heterogeneity. The AllPrep DNA/RNA FFPE Kit (Qiagen) was used to extract genomic DNA from FFPE tissue.

The sample belongs to a study of T cells and copy number aberrations in small-cell lung cancer (dated by TCRdb to the early 2020s). With respect to the entire study: To relate T cell metrics to mutations and copy number aberrations, the same tumor regions underwent both TCR repertoire sequencing and whole-exome sequencing. Tumor TCR data were available for roughly 17 patients, and roughly 13 patients had TCR data from both tumor and normal tissue.

Trimming removed 5 bases from V and 3 bases from J, leaving 16 bases between the germline ends. The germline V gene gives CDR1 as SNHLY and CDR2 as FYNNEI. The CDR3 runs 15 residues from the cysteine to the phenylalanine. Only the CDR3 DNA stays, 45 bases, in frame from base 1. The immunoSEQ hsTCRB Kit was used with multiplexed V- and J-gene primers to amplify TCR-beta CDR3 regions from genomic DNA. Unique DNA barcodes were added in a second PCR, and the samples were pooled together with one negative control and one positive control. The pooled TCR-beta libraries were sequenced using a 150-cycle paired-end protocol on an Illumina MiSeq. Per the authors' processing: Adaptive Biotechnologies processed the raw sequencing data into a report containing normalized, annotated TCR-beta repertoires. To compute T-cell density, TCR-beta templates were normalized to usable DNA, with usable DNA estimated through amplification of housekeeping genes. Richness was defined as the count of unique rearrangements, and clonality was defined as 1 minus Pielou's evenness. TCRdb stores this immuneACCESS table with in-frame sequences only. Part of the clones is absent; in the studies checked, under half of the shortfall reflects unresolved V genes, and no reason is known for the rest. V, J and clone size reflect that table, while D and trimming were determined from the DNA. This sample has 3,000 to 4,000 clones in its table, and about nine tenths of those were observed once. The top ten clones comprise roughly 4.7% of the sample.

Results and caveats for the whole study, not just this receptor: All specimens consisted of formalin-fixed paraffin-embedded tissue, which is known to introduce sequencing artifacts. Compared with adjacent lung tissue, tumors showed lower T-cell density, richness and clonality, although the density difference was not significant. The study was limited by a small sample size because surgical resection is uncommon in small-cell lung cancer, and validation of the findings is required.

The receptor chain draws on TRBV2 and TRBJ2-5, with a tentative D gene TRBD2 over 5 matching bases. The sample taken for sequencing was normal tissue next to the tumor. The origin of this receptor is a man aged 50-59 years with small cell lung cancer. The CDR3 region reads CASSSTGGLKETQYF. The nucleotide sequence reads as follows: TGTGCCAGCAGTTCGACTGGAGGACTTAAAGAGACCCAGTACTTC.